This TCR beta chain was recovered during a study of post-analysis software for immune sequencing data (dated by TCRdb to about 2015). Regarding the study in general: The recorded disease courses included relapsing-remitting, secondary progressive and progressive-relapsing multiple sclerosis, and some patients had no subtype annotation. The multiple sclerosis patient repertoires were compared with about a dozen previously published healthy control repertoires from donors aged about 6 to 25 years. A subset of samples was prepared in parallel using single-end sample barcoding, then pooled and co-amplified after Illumina adapter ligation.

To demonstrate the VDJtools post-analysis software, TCR beta repertoires were profiled from the peripheral blood of about a dozen young patients with multiple sclerosis. The multiple sclerosis patients were children and adolescents between roughly 6 and 17 years of age. Results and caveats for the whole study, not just this receptor: Significantly lower normalized Chao1 diversity was found in multiple sclerosis patients than in controls, suggesting substantial peripheral T-cell clonal expansion. When samples were clustered directly using the F measure, samples prepared in the same batch co-clustered strongly, which prompted a batch-effect correction. The multiple sclerosis patient group was slightly younger than the control group. Patients showed significantly higher frequencies than controls for 4 or 5 TRBV segments, among them TRBV5-6, TRBV5-1 and TRBV20-1.

The library was made by PCR. Data came from an Illumina HiSeq 2500. To reduce PCR and sequencing biases, unique molecular identifiers were incorporated into the TCR beta cDNA libraries. Every 1 to 10 million input T cells yielded 500,000 or so cDNA molecules, meaning each molecule approximated one T cell. Patient libraries were prepared and sequenced with the same protocol used for the earlier healthy control dataset. Samples belonging to the same batch were prepared together, multiplexed and sequenced on a shared HiSeq lane. From the authors' description of their analysis: MIGEC was used to process the raw barcoded reads, and molecular identifier groups with only a single read were discarded before consensus assembly and CDR3 extraction. VDJtools was used for post-analysis of the clonotype tables, with diversity normalized by down-sampling every dataset to the smallest sample size. Repertoire overlap clustering matched CDR3 amino acid but not nucleotide sequences to correct batch-related cross-sample contamination. TCRdb itself trimmed the public reads at Q25 with fastp, ran MiXCR and retained productive beta chains. All rows with the same CDR3 protein become a single entry with the most common DNA and genes. None of the V and J calls come from the authors' own analysis; TCRdb made them. For this sample there are 700,000 to 800,000 distinct CDR3 sequences; roughly 30% appear just once. The ten largest clones take up under 0.7% of the sample.

This clonotype was seen more than once but under ten times. Its cognate antigen has yet to be identified. No much larger clone exists at a distance of one base, and base qualities are not known. CDR1 and CDR2, looked up from the germline V gene, are SGHTA and FQGNSA. Relative to germline, V is missing 2 bases and J is missing 2 bases, with 6 bases of the junction outside any gene match. The CDR3 goes from the cysteine to the phenylalanine over 16 residues. The sequence is cut down to CDR3 DNA, 48 bases in frame from base 1. The clonotype comes from a girl aged 5-17 years with multiple sclerosis. Input material: blood. The rearranged segments are TRBV7-2 and TRBJ2-7; 10 junctional bases match TRBD2. The CDR3 protein: CASSLFLAGVPYEQYF. The bases read TGTGCCAGCAGCTTATTCCTAGCGGGGGTCCCCTACGAGCAGTACTTC. Reference TRBV7-2 and TRBJ2-7 genes cover what lies past the CDR3, so the full variable domain is GAGVSQSPSNKVTEKGKDVELRCDPISGHTALYWYRQSLGQGLEFLIYFQGNSAPDKSGLPSDRFSAERTGGSVSTLTIQRTQQEDSAVYLCASSLFLAGVPYEQYFGPGTRLTVT.